Here is one TCR beta chain with its context. Its antigen is undetermined. TRB cDNA was prepared as libraries by UMI-labeled 5' RACE. With the 5' RACE reads reprocessed, TCRdb shows one record per CDR3 protein and no DNA. The ten most abundant clones cover about 1.1% of a sample with tens of thousands of distinct CDR3 sequences. These data are taken from a study of CXCR3-negative and CXCR3-positive naive CD8 T cells. CDR3 size: 13 residues. CDR1 SQVTM and CDR2 ANQGSEA come from the germline V gene. General observations from the study: Naive CXCR3-positive and CXCR3-negative cells shared similar TRBV-TRBJ usage, unlike memory cells.

The clonotype was recovered from a human donor in good health. Some clones in this sample may be carry-over from other donors' samples. The specimen was naive CXCR3- CD8+ T cells from blood. Subset given: CD45RO-CCR7+CD27+CD95- naive CD8+ T cells lacking CXCR3 (TNR3-). V and J are TRBV29-1 and TRBJ2-1; the TRBD2 assignment by TCRdb is unverifiable without DNA. CDR3 sequence reads: CSATPSGGNEQFF.